This T cell receptor (beta chain) comes out of a study of siplizumab effects on memory and regulatory T cells. The study's findings and limits: Proliferating Tregs' suppressive function in siplizumab cultures went unconfirmed.

With 1 base removed from V and 8 bases from J, the gap between germline ends came to 7 bases. The CDR3 is 12 residues long. In germline, CDR1 is MGHDK, CDR2 SYGVNS. Sequencing of each sample assayed around 10^5 TCR templates. TCRdb keeps only in-frame clones here, not all; method: immunoSEQ multiplex PCR. The sample holds 75,000 to 100,000 clones, about 95% seen once. On this clone: What it recognizes is unknown.

The source is a human donor in good health. The chain recombines TRBV25-1 with TRBJ2-3; no reliable D call. Sequencing was performed on non-Treg CD4+ T cells sorted from blood. The CDR3 bases are TGTGCCAGCAGTGAATCAAGTGCTACGCAGTATTTT. Translated: CASSESSATQYF.